This T cell receptor (beta chain) was captured in a study of spatial heterogeneity in lung cancer. Study at large: A total of more than 65 untreated early-stage non-small cell lung cancer patients served as donors. There were consistently more beta-chain sequences detected than alpha-chain sequences. In raw reads, more than 9.5 appearances on average were recorded for each unique TCR and UMI combination.

Unique molecular identifiers tagged every individual TCR cDNA molecule. TCRdb itself ran the 5' RACE reads through MiXCR, one entry per CDR3 protein. The sample records approximately 50,000 distinct CDR3 sequences, 7.4% being singletons. Trimming took 6 bases from V and 5 from J; bases not matched to a gene: 4. Germline CDR1 reads SNHLY; CDR2 reads FYNNEI. The length of the CDR3 is 13 residues. This clonotype was seen more than once but under ten times. Time point indicated: blood at routine non-recurrence follow-up after resection. Whole RNA, which was extracted from tumor, nontumor lung tissue or frozen PBMC, was sequenced without any cell sorting.

The rearrangement uses TRBV2 and TRBJ1-1, with 9 nucleotides matching TRBD1. The sequencing here drew on PBMCs, taken at follow-up. This TCR was recovered from a female donor with early-stage non-small cell lung cancer. Here the CDR3 reads CASSGQGKTEAFF. CDR3 in DNA: TGTGCCAGCAGCGGACAGGGGAAAACTGAAGCTTTCTTT.